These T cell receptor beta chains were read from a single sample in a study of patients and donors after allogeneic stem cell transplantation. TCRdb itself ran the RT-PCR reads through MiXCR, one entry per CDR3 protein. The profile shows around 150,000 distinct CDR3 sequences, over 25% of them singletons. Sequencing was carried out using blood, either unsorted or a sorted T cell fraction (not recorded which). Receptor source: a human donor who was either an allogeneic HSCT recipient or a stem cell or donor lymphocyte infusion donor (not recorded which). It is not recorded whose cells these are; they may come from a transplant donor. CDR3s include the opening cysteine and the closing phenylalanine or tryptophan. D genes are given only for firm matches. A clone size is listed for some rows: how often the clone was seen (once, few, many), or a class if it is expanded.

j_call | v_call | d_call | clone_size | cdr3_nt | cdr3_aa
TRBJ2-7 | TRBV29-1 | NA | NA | TGCAGCGTTAACTCCGCATTATCCTACGAGCAGTACTTC | CSVNSALSYEQYF
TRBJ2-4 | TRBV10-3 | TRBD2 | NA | TGTGCCATCAGTCGGGAGGTTGGAGCCAAAAACATTCAGTACTTC | CAISREVGAKNIQYF
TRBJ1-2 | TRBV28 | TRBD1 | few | TGTGCCAGCAGTATACCGGGACAGGGCGGCTATGGCTACACCTTC | CASSIPGQGGYGYTF
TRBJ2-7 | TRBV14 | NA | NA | TGTGCCAGCAGCCCCATGGGGTACGAGCAGTACTTC | CASSPMGYEQYF
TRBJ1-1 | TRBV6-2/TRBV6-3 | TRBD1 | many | TGTGCCAGCGCCGGGACAGGGCGGACCACTGAAGCTTTCTTT | CASAGTGRTTEAFF
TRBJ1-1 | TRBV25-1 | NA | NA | TGTGCCAGCAGTGAAGGCGTGGGGGGCGACCTGAACACTGAAGCTTTCTTT | CASSEGVGGDLNTEAFF
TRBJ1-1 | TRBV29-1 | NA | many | TGCAGCGTTCTACCACGACGGCCACCTGAAGCTTTCTTT | CSVLPRRPPEAFF
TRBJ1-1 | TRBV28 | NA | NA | TGTGCCAGCGGGCCATTGAACACTGAAGCTTTCTTT | CASGPLNTEAFF
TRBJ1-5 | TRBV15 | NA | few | TGTGCCACCAGCAGAGATGTGGGTAACGGCAATCAGCCCCAGCATTTT | CATSRDVGNGNQPQHF
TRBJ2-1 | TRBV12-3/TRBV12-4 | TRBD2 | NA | TGTGCCAGCAGTTCTCGGCTAGCGGGAGGTAGAAATGAGCAGTTCTTC | CASSSRLAGGRNEQFF
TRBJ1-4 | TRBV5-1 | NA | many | TGCGCCAGCAGCCTTGCGGACAGCCAAAAACTGTTTTTT | CASSLADSQKLFF
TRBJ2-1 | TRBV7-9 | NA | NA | TGTGCCAGCAGCTCGGACAGTCGTAGCTCCTACAATGAGCAGTTCTTC | CASSSDSRSSYNEQFF
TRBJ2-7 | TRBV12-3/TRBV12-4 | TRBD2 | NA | TGTGCCAGCAGTAGGACTAGTAGCTACGAGCAGTACTTC | CASSRTSSYEQYF
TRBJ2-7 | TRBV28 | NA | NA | TGTGCCAGCAGTTTACTCGGACAGTTGTTAAACTACGAGCAGTACTTC | CASSLLGQLLNYEQYF
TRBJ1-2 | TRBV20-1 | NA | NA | TGCAGTGCCAATCTGCGGGACGGCTACACCTTC | CSANLRDGYTF
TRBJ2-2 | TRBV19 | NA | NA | TGTGCCACCTCAGAGACCGGGGAGCTGTTTTTT | CATSETGELFF
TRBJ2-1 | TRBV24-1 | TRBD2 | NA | TGTGCCACCCAGCAGGCTAGCGGGAGCAATGAGCAGTTCTTC | CATQQASGSNEQFF
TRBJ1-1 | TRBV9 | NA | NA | TGTGCCAGCAGCGTAGATGGGCAGGTTAACACTGAAGCTTTCTTT | CASSVDGQVNTEAFF
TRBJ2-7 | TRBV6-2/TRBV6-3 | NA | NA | TGTGCCAGCAGTTACGTCAGGGGCACGGGCGAGCAGTACTTC | CASSYVRGTGEQYF
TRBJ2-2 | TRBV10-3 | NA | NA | TGTGCCATCAGTGAGACCACTGGGACCGGGGAGCTGTTTTTT | CAISETTGTGELFF
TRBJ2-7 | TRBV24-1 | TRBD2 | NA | TGTGCCACCAGGGCTAGCGGCTCCTACGAGCAGTACTTC | CATRASGSYEQYF
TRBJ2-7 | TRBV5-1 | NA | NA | TGCGCCAGCAGCTTCGGTAGGGGATCCTACGAGCAGTACTTC | CASSFGRGSYEQYF
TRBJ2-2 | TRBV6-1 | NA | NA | TGTGCCAGCAGTTCCCACACCGGGGAGCTGTTTTTT | CASSSHTGELFF
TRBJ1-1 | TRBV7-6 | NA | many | TGTGCCAGCAGCTTGGGAAAGGGCACTGAAGCTTTCTTT | CASSLGKGTEAFF
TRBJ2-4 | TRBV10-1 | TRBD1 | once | TGCGCCAGCAGTGGCCCTCGGACAGGGGGCAAAAACATTCAGTACTTC | CASSGPRTGGKNIQYF
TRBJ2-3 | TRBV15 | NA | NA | TGTGCCACCAGCAGAGTGGCAGGGGGGATTAGCACAGATACGCAGTATTTT | CATSRVAGGISTDTQYF
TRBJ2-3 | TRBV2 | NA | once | TGTGCCGGGTTTACAGATACGCAGTATTTT | CAGFTDTQYF
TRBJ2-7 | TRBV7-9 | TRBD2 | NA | TGTGCCAGCAGCCGAACTAGCGGGAGTGGGAACGAGCAGTACTTC | CASSRTSGSGNEQYF
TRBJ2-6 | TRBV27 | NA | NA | TGTGCCAGCAGTTTCCAAGGCCTCTCCGGGGCCAACGTCCTGACTTTC | CASSFQGLSGANVLTF
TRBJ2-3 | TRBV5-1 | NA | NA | TGCGCCAGCAGCTGGCAGGGGAAAGATACGCAGTATTTT | CASSWQGKDTQYF
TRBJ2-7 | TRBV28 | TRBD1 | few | TGTGCCAGCCGGACAGGGATTTGGTACGAGCAGTACTTC | CASRTGIWYEQYF
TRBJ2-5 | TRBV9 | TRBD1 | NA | TGTGCCAGCAGCTCCCGGGGACAGGGGCTCGGAGAGACCCAGTACTTC | CASSSRGQGLGETQYF
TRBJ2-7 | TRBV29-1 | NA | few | TGCAGCGTTACAATCGGTCTAGCCGGCTACGAGCAGTACTTC | CSVTIGLAGYEQYF
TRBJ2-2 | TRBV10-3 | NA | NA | TGTGCCATCAGTGGTAATAACCAGGGAACCGGGGAGCTGTTTTTT | CAISGNNQGTGELFF
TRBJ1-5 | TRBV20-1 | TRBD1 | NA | TGCAGTGCGCGGGGTGACAGGGAGGTTCAGCCCCAGCATTTT | CSARGDREVQPQHF
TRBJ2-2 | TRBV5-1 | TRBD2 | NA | TGCGCCAGCACGACTAGCGGGAGGACCGGGGAGCTGTTTTTT | CASTTSGRTGELFF
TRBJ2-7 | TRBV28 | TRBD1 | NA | TGTGCCAGCAGTCGACAGGGCTTCTCCTACGAGCAGTACTTC | CASSRQGFSYEQYF
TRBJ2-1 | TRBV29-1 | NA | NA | TGCAGCGTTGAGAGGAAGCGGATGTACAATGAGCAGTTCTTC | CSVERKRMYNEQFF
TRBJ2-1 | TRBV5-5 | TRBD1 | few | TGCGCCAGCAGCCCCGGGACAGGGGACTACAATGAGCAGTTCTTC | CASSPGTGDYNEQFF
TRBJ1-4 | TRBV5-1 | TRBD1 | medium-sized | TGCGCCAGCAGCACAGCACAGGGGGCGCTTGAAAAACTGTTTTTT | CASSTAQGALEKLFF
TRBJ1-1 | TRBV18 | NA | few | TGTGCCAGCTCACCGCAGGGGAGGACTGAAGCTTTCTTT | CASSPQGRTEAFF
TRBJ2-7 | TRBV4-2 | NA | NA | TGTGCCAGCAGCCAAGATAAGGCGGTAGCGGCCTCCTACGAGCAGTACTTC | CASSQDKAVAASYEQYF
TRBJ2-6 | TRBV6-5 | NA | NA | TGTGCCAGCAGTTACTCGACCCTCTCTGGGGCCAACGTCCTGACTTTC | CASSYSTLSGANVLTF
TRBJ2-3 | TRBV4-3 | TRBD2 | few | TGCGCCAGCAGTGCCGGGACTAGCGGGAGGTTTAGCACAGATACGCAGTATTTT | CASSAGTSGRFSTDTQYF
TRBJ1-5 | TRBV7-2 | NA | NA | TGTGCCAGCAGGTTGGACAGTTATAGCAATCAGCCCCAGCATTTT | CASRLDSYSNQPQHF
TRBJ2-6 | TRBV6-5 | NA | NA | TGTGCCAGCAGCCGGAAGCCAGGGCTTGGGGCCAACGTCCTGACTTTC | CASSRKPGLGANVLTF
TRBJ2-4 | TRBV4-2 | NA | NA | TGTGCCTGCGGGACAGCCTCAGCCAAAAACATTCAGTACTTC | CACGTASAKNIQYF
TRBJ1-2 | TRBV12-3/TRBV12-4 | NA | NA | TGTGCCAGCAGTTTGGGGTACTATGGCTACACCTTC | CASSLGYYGYTF
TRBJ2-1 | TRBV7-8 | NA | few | TGTGCCAGCAGCTTAATCGGGTCCTACAATGAGCAGTTCTTC | CASSLIGSYNEQFF